The source of this TCR beta chain is a study of blood T cell repertoires in COVID-19 (TCRdb year 2020). Broadly, across the study: Samples from collaborators originated in the United States, Italy and Spain and spanned both the acute and convalescent phases of COVID-19. The sample metadata nearly always contained a de-identified subject ID, COVID-19 status, age in years and sex. The repertoires were made available in a free public database intended to serve as a resource for research on the immune response to SARS-CoV-2. Samples came from the ongoing ImmuneRACE study (first 160 participants) plus 1,254 subjects from 6 global collaborators. Subjects who had been exposed to COVID-19, were actively infected with it, or had recovered from it provided the deeply sampled blood TCRbeta repertoires that made up the dataset. HLA class I and class II types, where available, came from metadata supplied by the sample provider rather than from assay-based typing. The prospective study material was composed of cDNA or gDNA derived from T cells, B-cell-depleted T cells, or PBMCs. Findings and caveats that apply to the study as a whole: The amount of clinical and demographic metadata varied by source and participant and was provided uncurated.

The immunoSEQ Assay, a bias-controlled multiplex PCR, was used to amplify TCRbeta CDR3 regions from genomic DNA. As for the authors' bioinformatics: The number of nucleated cells in each sample was estimated from the amplification of reference gene primers within the assay. To quantify the absolute abundance of each unique TCRbeta CDR3 rearrangement, sequence reads were collapsed and filtered. For each sample, productive Simpson clonality was calculated as the square root of Simpson's diversity index over productive rearrangements. The clones in this table, taken by TCRdb from immuneACCESS, are in-frame only. Not every clone is retained; where verified, under half of the shortfall comes from an unresolved V gene, and the cause of the rest is unknown. V and J calls and clone size are those listed in that table; D and trimming were worked out from the DNA. A total of some 300,000 clones appear in this sample, around 87% of them only once. Around 1.2% of the sample rests with the top ten.

As regards this clone: The clone's antigen remains unknown. No much larger clone is present one base from it, and per-base qualities are unavailable.

Trimming removed 8 bases from V and 8 bases from J, leaving 10 bases between the germline ends. The CDR3 sequence holds 12 residues, the cysteine and phenylalanine included. Only the CDR3 region is kept as DNA, spanning 36 bases read in frame from base 1. In the germline V gene, CDR1 corresponds to MDHEN and CDR2 to SYDVKM. Each collaborating institution followed its own protocols to collect whole blood in K2EDTA tubes. For TCRbeta analysis, collaborator samples were shipped as frozen whole blood, as isolated PBMCs, or as DNA extracted from either sample type. The V and J segments used are TRBV28 and TRBJ1-6; TRBD1 could be the D gene, as 6 bases match. The sample was peripheral blood. The source of this sequence is a man aged 65 to 85 with acute or convalescent COVID-19. The DNA is TGTGCCAGCGAAGGGGGGGATTCACCCCTCCACTTT. This gives the protein CASEGGDSPLHF.